This TCR beta chain was obtained from a study of blood T cell repertoires in COVID-19. Methods used by the authors: Estimated nucleated cell counts came from reference gene primer amplification. TCRdb's table, derived via immunoSEQ multiplex PCR, lists solely in-frame clones and lacks some. V, J and clone size are taken as reported in that table, and D and trimming were inferred from the DNA itself. The profile shows hundreds of thousands of clones, 83% of them singletons. V shed 3 bases and J shed 2 bases, with 8 bases lying between them. The CDR3 extends over 12 amino acids. Germline CDR1 reads DFQATT; CDR2 reads SNEGSKA (reference sequence).

What was sequenced was peripheral blood. The rearrangement links TRBV20-1 to TRBJ2-7, with unresolved D. This sequence originates from a woman aged 50 to 60 with acute or convalescent COVID-19. The CDR3 DNA is TGCAGTGCTAGTCACAGAGCCTACGAGCAGTACTTC. It codes for CSASHRAYEQYF.